Here is one T cell receptor (beta chain) with its context. These data belong to a study of blood T cell repertoires in COVID-19. The CDR3 loop spans 14 amino acids. J was trimmed by 4 bases and V by 4 bases; bases with no gene match: 2. In germline, CDR1 is MGHRA, CDR2 YSYEKL. Sequencing was performed with immunoSEQ multiplex PCR; in TCRdb, only in-frame clones are kept and a portion is missing. The sample has some 290,000 clones; roughly 83% are singletons. The origin of this receptor is a man aged 55 to 70 who had recovered from COVID-19. The chain uses TRBV4-1 and TRBJ2-5; 11 positions match TRBD2. Source material: peripheral blood. The CDR3 spells CASSLTSGGETQYF. The CDR3 DNA is TGCGCCAGCAGCCTAACTAGCGGGGGAGAGACCCAGTACTTC.